This TCR beta chain was recorded in a study of T cell responses to AZD1222 COVID-19 vaccine. Study conclusions and caveats: Only five to seven AZD1222 recipients were seropositive at baseline. Nearly half of the spike-specific TCRs reportedly recognize variant regions that carry no mutations. Most donors were white British, females outnumbered males, and clonal diversity was possibly underestimated.

Points on this clone: Its antigen is not identified.

Using immunoSEQ multiplex PCR, the repertoire was profiled, and TCRdb retains in-frame clones only, with some absent. In all, the sample yields more than 110,000 clones. Unmatched junction bases numbered 6, after V lost 2 bases and J lost 0 bases. Germline lookup yields CDR1 KGHSH and CDR2 LQKENI. CDR3 length equals 17 residues. Sample: peripheral blood. This chain uses TRBV18 with TRBJ2-2, with 7 bases lining up with TRBD1. The receptor's source is an adult in good health. CDR3 DNA sequence: TGTGCCAGCTCACCATTAGACAGGGCCGCGAACACCGGGGAGCTGTTTTTT. Its protein product is CASSPLDRAANTGELFF. Based on the CDR3 plus reference TRBV18 and TRBJ2-2, the full variable domain is NAGVMQNPRHLVRRRGQEARLRCSPMKGHSHVYWYRQLPEEGLKFMVYLQKENIIDESGMPKERFSAEFPKEGPSILRIQQVVRGDSAAYFCASSPLDRAANTGELFFGEGSRLTVL.